Presented here are 21 T cell receptor beta chains from one specimen sequenced in a study of human T cells and chemical hapten exposure. Time point: patch test 1, 2 weeks after DPC sensitization. Treatment noted: therapeutic diphenylcyclopropenone sensitization with weekly scalp DPC. Using its own MiXCR run on the RACE reads, TCRdb lists one record per CDR3 protein. The sample lists over 12,000 distinct CDR3 sequences; over 15% were seen once. This specimen consisted of whole blood, obtained in connection with sensitization to the hapten diphenylcyclopropenone (DPC). Receptors were obtained from a woman in her twenties or thirties with alopecia areata. Some clones in this sample may be carry-over from other donors' samples.

This clonotype occurred many times. J is TRBJ2-2 and V is TRBV20-1; 8 bases match TRBD2. Germline CDR1 is DFQATT and CDR2 is SNEGSKA (reference sequence). Trimming took 3 bases from V and 7 from J; bases not matched to a gene: 7. This CDR3 comprises 14 residues. The CDR3 loop is CSARNGRALGELFF. As DNA, the CDR3 is TGCAGTGCTAGGAACGGGAGGGCCCTCGGGGAGCTGTTTTTT.

This clonotype occurred a few times. The chain has TRBV5-1 and TRBJ2-1, with 8 bases matching TRBD2. V was pared by 0 bases and J by 0 bases, with 5 bases of the junction left unmatched. This CDR3 has 17 amino acids. Germline CDR1 reads SGHRS; CDR2 reads YFSETQ. The CDR3: CASSLVLAGRSYNEQFF. The CDR3 DNA follows: TGCGCCAGCAGCTTGGTTCTAGCGGGCCGCTCCTACAATGAGCAGTTCTTC.

In its sample, this clonotype was seen many times. V is TRBV7-8 and J is TRBJ2-7; 8 bases fit TRBD1. The ends lost 0 bases at V and 3 bases at J; junction bases unmatched: 4. Germline V gene data show CDR1 as SGHVS and CDR2 as FQNEAQ. The CDR3 is 15 residues long. Here the CDR3 reads CASSLAGDRYYEQYF. In DNA form, the CDR3 reads TGTGCCAGCAGCTTAGCGGGGGACAGGTACTACGAGCAGTACTTC. Combining the CDR3 with reference TRBV7-8 and TRBJ2-7 gives the whole variable domain GAGVSQSPRYKVAKRGQDVALRCDPISGHVSLFWYQQALGQGPEFLTYFQNEAQLDKSGLPSDRFFAERPEGSVSTLKIQRTQQEDSAVYLCASSLAGDRYYEQYFGPGTRLTVT.

This clonotype was seen many times. V usage is TRBV7-9 and J usage is TRBJ2-2, with 8 bases fitting TRBD1. The CDR3 consists of 17 residues. The J segment lost 5 bases and the V segment lost 3 bases, leaving 11 bases of the junction unmatched. Per the germline V gene, CDR1 is SEHNR and CDR2 is FQNEAQ (reference sequence). The CDR3 reads CASSFPRADRETGELFF. CDR3 bases: TGTGCCAGCAGCTTCCCAAGGGCGGACAGGGAGACCGGGGAGCTGTTTTTT. Based on the CDR3 plus reference TRBV7-9 and TRBJ2-2, the full variable domain is DTGVSQNPRHKITKRGQNVTFRCDPISEHNRLYWYRQTLGQGPEFLTYFQNEAQLEKSRLLSDRFSAERPKGSFSTLEIQRTEQGDSAMYLCASSFPRADRETGELFFGEGSRLTVL.

The V call is TRBV7-8, the J call TRBJ2-1, with D possibly TRBD2 on 6 matching bases. The CDR3 consists of 16 residues. Germline lookup yields CDR1 SGHVS and CDR2 FQNEAQ. Trimming pared 5 bases from V and 3 bases from J, leaving 17 bases between. CDR3 nucleotide sequence: TGTGCCAGCAGCCCCCTGGAGGGGATCATCTACAATGAGCAGTTCTTC. Protein product: CASSPLEGIIYNEQFF.

The chain uses TRBV28 and TRBJ1-2; D is uncertain. The CDR3 covers 16 residues. The germline V gene has CDR1 MDHEN and CDR2 SYDVKM. Trimming removed 1 base at V and 2 bases at J, with 14 bases between. The CDR3 DNA reads as TGTGCCAGCAGTTTATTTAGCGGAGCCAACAACTATGGCTACACCTTC. Translated: CASSLFSGANNYGYTF.

This clonotype has at least ten counts. This chain links TRBV6-5 with TRBJ1-4; D is uncertain. Trimming left V 0 bases short and J 8 bases short, with 19 bases between. The CDR3 totals 17 residues. Germline-derived CDR1 and CDR2 are MNHEY and SVGAGI. This CDR3 reads CASSYSIGVTVAEKLFF. For the CDR3, the DNA is TGTGCCAGCAGTTACTCGATTGGAGTTACGGTGGCGGAAAAACTGTTTTTT.

The sample holds one count of this clonotype. The chain carries TRBV5-1 and TRBJ2-3; no reliable D call. Between the trimmed V and J ends, which lost 4 bases and 4 bases, there was a span of 10 bases. Germline V gene lookup returns CDR1 SGHRS and CDR2 YFSETQ. The CDR3 runs 13 residues. The CDR3 reads CASSPTVADTQYF. The DNA of the CDR3 is TGCGCCAGCAGCCCGACTGTTGCAGATACGCAGTATTTT.

This clonotype was seen only a few times. J is TRBJ2-7 and V is TRBV29-1; D is possibly TRBD1 (6 bases). Trimming removed 6 bases at V and 4 bases at J, with 10 bases between. Germline values: CDR1 SQVTM, CDR2 ANQGSEA. The CDR3 is made up of 11 amino acids. CDR3 protein: CSVPQGYEQYF. The CDR3 nucleotides are TGCAGCGTCCCACAGGGATACGAGCAGTACTTC.

This clonotype came up once. The CDR3 sequence: CASSSEGTRGPQHF. The CDR3 nucleotides read TGTGCCAGCAGTTCGGAGGGTACGCGAGGGCCCCAGCATTTT. The chain combines TRBV6-2 or TRBV6-3 with TRBJ1-5; D uncertain. CDR3 size: 14 residues. Between the trimmed V and J ends, which lost 4 bases and 9 bases, there was a span of 16 bases. CDR1 and CDR2 from the germline V gene are MNHEY and SVGEGT.

This clonotype was observed a handful of times. The V gene is TRBV28, the J gene TRBJ1-1; tentative D call: TRBD1 (6 bases). Germline-derived CDR1 and CDR2 are MDHEN and SYDVKM. CDR3 length: 13 residues. V dropped 7 bases and J dropped 4 bases, with 13 bases sitting between them. CDR3 in DNA: TGTGCCAGCACCAATACAGGGAGCACTGAAGCTTTCTTT. It codes for CASTNTGSTEAFF.

The table lists this clonotype with a few counts. The rearrangement joins TRBV12-3 or TRBV12-4 to TRBJ1-4, with D maybe TRBD1 (5 bases). The CDR3 is made up of 14 amino acids. The V and J ends lost 6 bases and 2 bases respectively, with 10 bases between them. This CDR3 is CASSLGRTNEKLFF. The CDR3, as DNA: TGTGCCAGCAGCCTGGGACGGACTAATGAAAAACTGTTTTTT.

The sample holds many counts of this clonotype. J is TRBJ2-5 and V is TRBV28; D is uncertain. The germline V and J ends were trimmed by 8 bases and 1 base, with 17 bases remaining between them. The CDR3 is 15 amino acids. CDR1 is MDHEN, CDR2 SYDVKM, per germline. The chain's CDR3 is CASGIATSGQETQYF. The CDR3, as DNA: TGTGCCAGCGGGATAGCAACGTCAGGCCAAGAGACCCAGTACTTC.

This clonotype has at least ten counts. The J gene is TRBJ2-1, the V gene TRBV29-1; possible D gene TRBD2, 5 bases. Germline V gives CDR1 SQVTM, CDR2 ANQGSEA. The CDR3 contains 12 residues. CDR3: CGLRTGSNEQFF. For the CDR3, the DNA is TGCGGACTGCGGACGGGGAGCAATGAGCAGTTCTTC.

This clonotype came up many times. Written as DNA, the CDR3 is TGTGCCAGCAACGACAGGGGGCAAAGAGAGACCCAGTACTTC. Its protein is CASNDRGQRETQYF. The rearrangement links TRBV6-2 or TRBV6-3 to TRBJ2-5; 10 bases agree with TRBD1. J lost 4 bases, V lost 7 bases, and 6 bases had no gene match. Germline V gene data show CDR1 as MNHEY and CDR2 as SVGEGT. The CDR3 has 14 residues.

This rearrangement joins TRBV29-1 to TRBJ1-1; no reliable D call. The CDR3 runs 11 residues. Deletions cut 7 bases from V and 4 bases from J, with 10 bases between. Germline loops: CDR1 SQVTM, CDR2 ANQGSEA. In DNA, the CDR3 is TGCAGCGCGTACAGAACCACTGAAGCTTTCTTT. Translating it yields CSAYRTTEAFF.

This clonotype is medium-sized in the sample. CDR3 amino acids: CASSTTGTRGNEQFF. The CDR3 DNA reads TGTGCCAGCAGCACGACCGGGACTAGGGGAAATGAGCAGTTCTTC. The genes are TRBV9 and TRBJ2-1; 8 nucleotides agree with TRBD2. V dropped 4 bases and J dropped 7; count of bases not matched to a gene: 10. Germline V gene sequence: CDR1 SGDLS, CDR2 YYNGEE. This CDR3 spans 15 amino acids. The variable domain in full, completed from reference TRBV9 and TRBJ2-1, reads DSGVTQTPKHLITATGQRVTLRCSPRSGDLSVYWYQQSLDQGLQFLIQYYNGEERAKGNILERFSAQQFPDLHSELNLSSLELGDSALYFCASSTTGTRGNEQFFGPGTRLTVL.

On this clonotype: This may be a read error: a much more frequent sequence differs by one nucleotide. The chain combines TRBV21-1 with TRBJ2-7; the D call TRBD1 from the table was never checked on the DNA. TRBV21-1 is flagged as a pseudogene. The CDR3 runs 16 residues. In DNA, the CDR3 is TGTGCCAGCAACAAAGTGGGGGTGGGACCCACCTACGAGCAGTACGTC. Protein sequence: CASNKVGVGPTYEQYV.

This clonotype was detected ten times or more. The chain recombines TRBV11-2 with TRBJ2-7; D might be TRBD2 (6 bases). CDR1 SGHAT and CDR2 FQNNGV come from the germline V gene. This CDR3 has 17 residues. The V end lost 2 bases, the J end lost 2 bases, and 19 bases lay between the germline ends. The CDR3 loop reads CASSLYSVGTLTYEQYF. CDR3 in DNA: TGTGCCAGCAGCTTATATTCGGTCGGGACTCTTACCTACGAGCAGTACTTC.

This clonotype is categorized as medium-sized. The chain recombines TRBV3-1 with TRBJ2-1; D uncertain. Germline V gene lookup returns CDR1 LGHDT and CDR2 YNNKEL (reference sequence). The length of the CDR3 is 13 residues. Trimming stripped 4 bases from V and 5 bases from J, with 9 bases between. In DNA form, the CDR3 reads TGTGCCAGCAGCCGGAGACAACACAATGAGCAGTTCTTC. Protein: CASSRRQHNEQFF.

This clonotype appeared a single time. The chain uses TRBV18 and TRBJ1-5; no firm D call. V was cut by 3 bases and J by 2 bases, with 8 bases left in between. Germline V CDR1 and CDR2: KGHSH, LQKENI. The CDR3 has 14 residues. CDR3 amino acids: CASSPAVGNQPQHF. DNA for the CDR3: TGTGCCAGCTCACCTGCGGTAGGCAATCAGCCCCAGCATTTT.